These 14 T cell receptor beta chains were sequenced from one sample in a study of T cells in Graves' hyperthyroidism and ophthalmopathy. Researchers took RNA transcripts and amplified the TCR beta CDR3 regions from them. During a first-round RT-PCR of the TCR CDR3, the HTBI primer set was used. TCRdb fed the multiplex PCR reads into MiXCR, producing one record per CDR3 protein. The sample has hundreds of thousands of distinct CDR3 sequences, less than 20% seen once; the top ten hold 40% to 50%. Sequenced material: blood. The receptors originated from a man between 40 and 49 years old with Graves' ophthalmopathy.

The genes are TRBV7-2 and TRBJ2-5, with unresolved D. From germline, CDR1 is SGHTA and CDR2 FQGNSA. V lost 5 bases, J lost 0 bases, and 10 bases lay in between. This CDR3 comprises 14 residues. In DNA form, the CDR3 reads TGTGCCAGCAGCCTACGGCCGTACCAAGAGACCCAGTACTTC. Its translation is CASSLRPYQETQYF.

This clonotype was observed a few times. The V and J genes are TRBV30 and TRBJ2-3; D is unresolved. V was cut by 2 bases and J by 6 bases, with 6 bases left in between. The CDR3 sequence is 11 residues long. The V gene's germline CDR1 is GTSNPN and CDR2 SVGIG (reference sequence). CDR3 sequence: CAWSQGDTQYF. The CDR3, as DNA: TGTGCCTGGAGTCAAGGGGATACGCAGTATTTT.

Only a few counts were recorded for this clonotype. The chain uses TRBV7-9 and TRBJ2-7, with a tentative D call TRBD1 (6 bases). V lost 0 bases, J lost 0 bases, and 9 bases lay in between. Germline loops: CDR1 SEHNR, CDR2 FQNEAQ (reference sequence). The CDR3 covers 15 residues. Here the CDR3 DNA reads TGTGCCAGCAGCTTAGCCAGGGGAAGCTCCTACGAGCAGTACTTC. This translates into CASSLARGSSYEQYF. The full variable domain, in which reference TRBV7-9 and TRBJ2-7 provide the parts outside the CDR3, is DTGVSQNPRHKITKRGQNVTFRCDPISEHNRLYWYRQTLGQGPEFLTYFQNEAQLEKSRLLSDRFSAERPKGSFSTLEIQRTEQGDSAMYLCASSLARGSSYEQYFGPGTRLTVT.

This clonotype was seen repeatedly, ten times or more. A read error may account for a junction end that differs from germline. The chain is built from TRBV7-7 and TRBJ2-3, with 8 bases that match TRBD2. The CDR3 length is 16 residues. Germline V gene data show CDR1 as SSHAT and CDR2 as FNYEAQ (reference sequence). Here the CDR3 reads CASSPVGSGGTDTQYF. CDR3 DNA sequence: TGTGCTAGCAGCCCCGTTGGTAGCGGGGGCACAGATACGCAGTATTTT.

The chain carries TRBV9 and TRBJ2-7; TRBD1 matches 9 bases. This CDR3 spans 18 amino acids. Losses at the gene ends were 4 bases for V and 2 bases for J; bases not matched to a gene: 16. Germline CDR1 and CDR2: SGDLS and YYNGEE. As DNA, the CDR3 is TGTGCCAGCAGCCCTCCGATCCCAACCGGGACAGGGACCTACGAGCAGTACTTC. This encodes CASSPPIPTGTGTYEQYF.

Notes on this clonotype: Compared with germline, one end of the junction differs, possibly owing to a read error. This sequence joins TRBV5-1 and TRBJ1-1; TRBD1 matches 7 bases. Germline V gene data show CDR1 as SGHRS and CDR2 as YFSETQ. This CDR3 contains 16 residues. CDR3 loop: CASSSSLQGYNTEALF. DNA of the CDR3: TGCGCCAGCAGCTCGAGCTTACAGGGGTATAACACTGAAGCTCTCTTT.

This clonotype was picked up many times. The chain uses TRBV18 and TRBJ2-5, with 7 bases aligning to TRBD1. CDR1 and CDR2 from the germline V gene are KGHSH and LQKENI. The junction had 5 bases not matched to a gene; V was cut back by 3 bases and J by 4 bases. The CDR3 totals 14 residues. CDR3 in amino acids: CASSPATGRETQYF. The DNA of the CDR3 is TGTGCCAGCTCACCCGCGACAGGGCGAGAGACCCAGTACTTC.

This clonotype has only a few counts. The chain employs TRBV18 and TRBJ2-2; D unresolved. The germline V gene encodes CDR1 KGHSH and CDR2 LQKENI. This CDR3 is built from 13 residues. With 6 bases removed from V and 4 bases from J, the gap between germline ends came to 9 bases. This CDR3 is CASSSDSTGELFF. The CDR3 DNA follows: TGTGCCAGCTCTTCCGACTCCACCGGGGAGCTGTTTTTT. The complete variable domain, with remaining parts taken from reference TRBV18 and TRBJ2-2, reads NAGVMQNPRHLVRRRGQEARLRCSPMKGHSHVYWYRQLPEEGLKFMVYLQKENIIDESGMPKERFSAEFPKEGPSILRIQQVVRGDSAAYFCASSSDSTGELFFGEGSRLTVL.

This clonotype has a count of ten or more. V gene TRBV11-3 combines with J gene TRBJ2-7, with 8 bases identical to TRBD1. Germline lookup yields CDR1 SGHNT and CDR2 YENEEA. The CDR3 has 15 residues. After removal of 0 bases from V and 4 bases from J, the junction contained 5 bases not matched to a gene. The CDR3 DNA sequence: TGTGCCAGCAGCTTAGACTTCGGACAGGGTTACGAGCAGTACTTC. Amino acids: CASSLDFGQGYEQYF.

The sample holds many counts of this clonotype. The rearrangement uses TRBV2 and TRBJ2-3, with 13 positions matching TRBD2. This CDR3 region has 16 residues. Per the germline V gene, CDR1 is SNHLY and CDR2 is FYNNEI. The trim removed 7 bases at V and 4 bases at J, leaving 8 bases unmatched. CDR3 sequence reads: CASTARTSGGSDTQYF. In nucleotides, the CDR3 is TGTGCCAGCACCGCGAGGACTAGCGGGGGTTCAGATACGCAGTATTTT. Looking up the rest from reference TRBV2 and TRBJ2-3 gives the full variable domain: EPEVTQTPSHQVTQMGQEVILRCVPISNHLYFYWYRQILGQKVEFLVSFYNNEISEKSEIFDDQFSVERPDGSNFTLKIRSTKLEDSAMYFCASTARTSGGSDTQYFGPGTRLTVL.

V gene TRBV7-2 combines with J gene TRBJ2-5; D is unclear. The V end lost 1 base, the J end lost 3 bases, and 12 bases lay between the germline ends. Per the germline V gene, CDR1 is SGHTA and CDR2 is FQGNSA. The CDR3 runs 15 residues. This chain's CDR3 is CASSLVGIGKETQYF. The CDR3 DNA sequence: TGTGCCAGCAGCTTAGTGGGTATCGGTAAAGAGACCCAGTACTTC.

This chain uses TRBV7-2 with TRBJ2-3; D is uncertain. V was cut by 7 bases and J by 4 bases, with 12 bases left in between. This CDR3 region has 13 residues. The V gene's germline CDR1 is SGHTA and CDR2 FQGNSA. CDR3 coding DNA: TGTGCCAGCACCCGCCCAAGGGCAGATACGCAGTATTTT. It is translated as CASTRPRADTQYF.

V usage is TRBV6-1 and J usage is TRBJ1-3; maybe TRBD1 (6 bases). CDR1 is MNHNS, CDR2 SASEGT, per germline. The CDR3 is 16 residues long. Trimming cost V 6 bases and J 4 bases, with 19 bases left between them. The CDR3 spells CASSPLYRDIGNTIYF. CDR3 sequence (DNA): TGTGCCAGCAGCCCTCTTTACCGGGACATCGGAAACACCATATATTTT.

The V and J genes are TRBV5-4 and TRBJ2-7; D call uncertain. Trimming cost V 2 bases and J 4 bases, with 7 bases left between them. CDR3 size: 12 residues. Germline V gives CDR1 SGHNT, CDR2 YYREEE (reference sequence). In DNA, the CDR3 is TGTGCCAGCAGCTTCGACCGATACGAGCAGTACTTC. Its protein product is CASSFDRYEQYF.